The clone carrying this TCR beta chain has just a few counts. Its antigen is undetermined. The data were obtained in a study of T-cell memory formation after mild COVID-19. General study results and limits: CM and EM subsets held most contracting CD4+ clones; EMRA held CD8+ ones. A balance of CD4 and CD8 characterized clones contracting day 15 to 85, whereas later expanders leaned CD4+.

Trimming pared 3 bases from V and 1 base from J, leaving 9 bases between. The germline CDR1 and CDR2 sequences are LGHDT and YNNKEL (reference sequence). The CDR3 is 14 amino acids. TCRdb re-derived calls from the 5' RACE reads in MiXCR, one entry per CDR3 protein. The data show around 390,000 distinct CDR3 sequences, with roughly 15% seen just once and about 22% held by the top ten. Sequenced: PBMCs or a T cell subset sorted from them (not recorded which). The chain couples TRBV3-1 to TRBJ1-1, with unresolved D. The TCR sequence derives from a man aged 18 to 30 who had mild COVID-19 (a few samples of this study predate the infection). Cell type and time point are not known. The CDR3 loop is CASSQVLSNTEAFF. The CDR3 nucleotides read TGTGCCAGCAGCCAGGTGTTATCGAACACTGAAGCTTTCTTT.